This note documents a single T cell receptor beta chain sequence. The Seattle site enrolled patients during active infection and followed them longitudinally. As originally analysed: Quantification of nucleated cells was approximated via reference gene primer amplification. Profiling relied on immunoSEQ multiplex PCR, and the TCRdb table lists in-frame clones only, not all of them. That table is the source of V, J and clone size, and D and trimming were worked out from the DNA. The sample gives fewer than 350,000 clones, 87% of which show up once; 7.5% to 10% is in the top ten. The entry originates in a study of blood T cell repertoires in COVID-19. Across the study: From the United States, Italy and Spain came samples of acute and convalescent COVID-19. The cDNA or gDNA used as material had been derived from T cells, B-cell-depleted T cells, or PBMCs.

The CDR3 runs to 21 residues. The V and J ends lost 0 bases and 3 bases, in that order; junction bases with no gene match: 19. The germline V gene has CDR1 LNHDA and CDR2 SQIVND (reference sequence). The specimen sequenced was peripheral blood. The rearrangement uses TRBV19 and TRBJ2-4; 8 nucleotides agree with TRBD1. This receptor was identified in a man aged 30 to 45 with COVID-19, enrolled during active disease. The CDR3 loop is CASSIDGVFSSTGGFKNIQYF. The DNA of the CDR3 is TGTGCCAGTAGTATAGATGGCGTTTTTAGTAGCACAGGGGGATTCAAAAACATTCAGTACTTC.